The rows below give T cell receptor beta chains drawn from one sample of a study of blood T cell repertoires in COVID-19. Profiled with immunoSEQ multiplex PCR; TCRdb holds only in-frame clones, not every one. The sample holds roughly 200,000 clones, roughly 90% seen once. The sequenced sample was peripheral blood. These receptors came from a man aged 50 to 60 with acute or convalescent COVID-19. The CDR3 runs from the conserved cysteine through the conserved F or W. The D gene is left open where the match is weak. A clone size is listed for some rows: how often the clone was seen (once, few, many), or a class if it is expanded.

v_gene	abundance	d_gene	j_gene	CDR3aa	CDR3nt
TRBV6-6	-	TRBD1	TRBJ1-6	CASTTGTGPNPLHF	TGTGCCAGCACCACCGGGACAGGGCCCAATCCCCTCCACTTT
TRBV6-5	-	TRBD1	TRBJ1-1	CASTGDRVLSFF	TGTGCCAGCACCGGGGACAGGGTGCTATCTTTCTTT
TRBV10-3	once	-	TRBJ1-5	CAIRADRDQPQHF	TGTGCCATCAGGGCCGACAGAGATCAGCCCCAGCATTTT
TRBV6-5	-	-	TRBJ1-3	CASRDSHSGNTIYF	TGTGCCAGCAGAGACAGTCACTCTGGAAACACCATATATTTT
TRBV5-6	-	-	TRBJ1-3	CASSLNGLNSGNTIYF	TGTGCCAGCAGCTTGAACGGACTCAACTCTGGAAACACCATATATTTT
TRBV28	-	-	TRBJ2-3	CASSFRTTDTQYF	TGTGCCAGCAGTTTTCGGACTACAGATACGCAGTATTTT
TRBV28	-	-	TRBJ1-5	CASSSIQANQPQHF	TGTGCCAGCAGTTCAATACAGGCCAATCAGCCCCAGCATTTT
TRBV6-6	-	TRBD1	TRBJ1-2	CASSYGTGGAYGYTF	TGTGCCAGCAGTTACGGGACAGGGGGCGCCTATGGCTACACCTTC
TRBV3-1/TRBV3-2	once	-	TRBJ2-3	CASSQEAPDTQYF	TGTGCCAGCAGCCAAGAAGCGCCAGATACGCAGTATTTT
TRBV11-2	once	TRBD1	TRBJ1-3	CASSSRAGGGNTIYF	TGTGCCAGCAGCTCTCGCGCAGGGGGAGGAAACACCATATATTTT
TRBV7-2	few	-	TRBJ1-1	CASSSYRDTEAFF	TGTGCCAGCAGCTCCTACAGGGACACTGAAGCTTTCTTT
TRBV6-5	-	-	TRBJ2-3	CASSPPGDTQYF	TGTGCCAGCAGCCCCCCCGGAGATACGCAGTATTTT
TRBV30	-	TRBD1	TRBJ1-4	CAWSRTGGAGEKLFF	TGTGCCTGGAGTCGTACAGGGGGCGCGGGTGAAAAACTGTTTTTT
TRBV7-2	-	TRBD2	TRBJ2-1	CASSLGAGEVYNEQFF	TGTGCCAGCAGCTTGGGAGCGGGGGAGGTCTACAATGAGCAGTTCTTC
TRBV5-1	-	-	TRBJ2-2	CASSLFLDTGELFF	TGCGCCAGCAGCTTGTTTCTTGACACCGGGGAGCTGTTTTTT
TRBV5-1	-	TRBD1	TRBJ1-4	CASSRTGNEKLFF	TGCGCCAGCAGTCGGACAGGGAATGAAAAACTGTTTTTT
TRBV5-6	-	-	TRBJ2-3	CASSLRAGITDTQYF	TGTGCCAGCAGCTTGCGCGCAGGGATCACAGATACGCAGTATTTT
TRBV27	-	-	TRBJ1-1	CASSRRENTEAFF	TGTGCCAGCAGTCGCAGGGAGAACACTGAAGCTTTCTTT